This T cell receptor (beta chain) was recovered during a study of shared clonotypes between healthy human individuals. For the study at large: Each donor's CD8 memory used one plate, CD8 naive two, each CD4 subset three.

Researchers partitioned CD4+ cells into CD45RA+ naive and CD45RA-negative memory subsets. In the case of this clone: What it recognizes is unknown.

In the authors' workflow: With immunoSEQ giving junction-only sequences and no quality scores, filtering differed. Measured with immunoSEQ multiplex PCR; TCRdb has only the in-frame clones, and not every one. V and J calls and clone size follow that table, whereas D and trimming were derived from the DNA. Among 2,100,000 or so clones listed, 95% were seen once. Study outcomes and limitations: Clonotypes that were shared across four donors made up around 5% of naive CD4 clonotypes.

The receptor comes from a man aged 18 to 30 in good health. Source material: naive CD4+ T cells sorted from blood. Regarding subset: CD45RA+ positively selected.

The CDR3 coding sequence is TGCGCCAGCAGCTTTACGGACTCCCCAAGCACAGATACGCAGTATTTT. Residues: CASSFTDSPSTDTQYF. The rearrangement links TRBV5-1 to TRBJ2-3, with TRBD2 as a possible D gene (5 bases). CDR3 length: 16 residues. V gave up 2 bases and J gave up 0 bases, with 13 bases separating them. Per the germline V gene, CDR1 is SGHRS and CDR2 is YFSETQ. Full variable domain (missing parts from reference TRBV5-1 and TRBJ2-3): KAGVTQTPRYLIKTRGQQVTLSCSPISGHRSVSWYQQTPGQGLQFLFEYFSETQRNKGNFPGRFSGRQFSNSRSEMNVSTLELGDSALYLCASSFTDSPSTDTQYFGPGTRLTVL.